The clone carrying this TCR beta chain turned up a few times. The data are from a study of blood T cell repertoires in COVID-19. Generated by immunoSEQ multiplex PCR, the TCRdb table keeps only in-frame clones and is missing some. The data show about 230,000 clones, with nearly 85% seen just once and around 1.3% held by the top ten. This CDR3 contains 15 residues. In germline, CDR1 is MGHDK, CDR2 SYGVNS. J was trimmed by 4 bases and V by 3 bases; bases with no gene match: 8. Sequencing used peripheral blood. The J gene is TRBJ1-2, the V gene TRBV25-1; TRBD1 agrees at 7 bases. The receptor comes from a woman in her thirties with COVID-19, enrolled during active disease. Written as DNA, the CDR3 is TGTGCCAGCAGTGAGTTACAGGGGCCCCCCTATGGCTACACCTTC. Translating gives CASSELQGPPYGYTF.